The rows below give T cell receptor beta chains drawn from one sample of a study of CD8+ T cells in alopecia areata. The method was immunoSEQ multiplex PCR; TCRdb's version includes in-frame clones alone and lacks a portion of them. This sample carries under 350,000 clones, 55% to 75% of them seen once, and the ten largest clones take under 2%. Here the sequenced sample was CD4+ T cells sorted from blood, taken at week 24, from a patient treated with tofacitinib. These receptors originate from a human donor with alopecia areata. Both conserved end residues are part of each CDR3. A D gene is named only where the DNA matches it firmly. Clone size is not always given. Where it is, it says once, few, many or a class for expanded clones.

d_gene: -
abundance: -
v_gene: TRBV7-2
j_gene: TRBJ2-5
CDR3aa: CASSSQRSRTQYF

d_gene: -
abundance: -
v_gene: TRBV2
j_gene: TRBJ1-1
CDR3aa: CASSEAIEAFF

d_gene: -
abundance: few
v_gene: TRBV20-1
j_gene: TRBJ1-5
CDR3aa: CSAVNNQPQHF

d_gene: -
abundance: -
v_gene: TRBV5-1
j_gene: TRBJ2-7
CDR3aa: CASRVSGVRYEQYF

d_gene: -
abundance: few
v_gene: TRBV10-3
j_gene: TRBJ1-3
CDR3aa: CAISENRGTGNTIYF

d_gene: TRBD1
abundance: -
v_gene: TRBV28
j_gene: TRBJ1-2
CDR3aa: CASSSSDRVAGYTF

d_gene: -
abundance: few
v_gene: TRBV6-5
j_gene: TRBJ2-2
CDR3aa: CASTRGTGELFF

d_gene: -
abundance: -
v_gene: TRBV29-1
j_gene: TRBJ2-7
CDR3aa: CSVATLLSYEQYF

d_gene: TRBD1
abundance: -
v_gene: TRBV7-2
j_gene: TRBJ2-7
CDR3aa: CASSPTGTGDYEQYF

d_gene: -
abundance: few
v_gene: TRBV7-4
j_gene: TRBJ1-5
CDR3aa: CASSSPAGKNQPQHF

d_gene: TRBD1
abundance: -
v_gene: TRBV6-1
j_gene: TRBJ2-1
CDR3aa: CASSGQGARHHEQFF

d_gene: TRBD1
abundance: -
v_gene: TRBV29-1
j_gene: TRBJ1-1
CDR3aa: CSVERTGGVAFF

d_gene: -
abundance: -
v_gene: TRBV29-1
j_gene: TRBJ2-2
CDR3aa: CSVEVGQPNTGELFF

d_gene: TRBD1
abundance: -
v_gene: TRBV7-9
j_gene: TRBJ2-4
CDR3aa: CASSLEGQVQNIQYF

d_gene: -
abundance: -
v_gene: TRBV18
j_gene: TRBJ1-5
CDR3aa: CASSPGGGGGQPQHF

d_gene: -
abundance: few
v_gene: TRBV29-1
j_gene: TRBJ1-1
CDR3aa: CSVERDTSTEAFF

d_gene: TRBD1
abundance: -
v_gene: TRBV30
j_gene: TRBJ1-5
CDR3aa: CAWTPGQTNQPQHF

d_gene: TRBD2
abundance: -
v_gene: TRBV30
j_gene: TRBJ2-1
CDR3aa: CAWSVHLAGGHDEQFF

d_gene: -
abundance: many
v_gene: TRBV9
j_gene: TRBJ2-2
CDR3aa: CASSPRTSQSGELFF

d_gene: -
abundance: -
v_gene: TRBV27
j_gene: TRBJ1-1
CDR3aa: CASSWVGNTEAFF

d_gene: -
abundance: few
v_gene: TRBV6-5
j_gene: TRBJ2-1
CDR3aa: CASILSAGGYNEQFF

d_gene: -
abundance: -
v_gene: TRBV2
j_gene: TRBJ2-7
CDR3aa: CASSESSQGHEQYF

d_gene: -
abundance: -
v_gene: TRBV5-1
j_gene: TRBJ1-1
CDR3aa: CASSTGTENTEAFF

d_gene: TRBD1
abundance: -
v_gene: TRBV29-1
j_gene: TRBJ2-1
CDR3aa: CSVEGDRETYNEQFF

d_gene: -
abundance: -
v_gene: TRBV20-1
j_gene: TRBJ2-5
CDR3aa: CSARAEETQYF

d_gene: TRBD1
abundance: -
v_gene: TRBV25-1
j_gene: TRBJ2-3
CDR3aa: CASSVSGTGADTQYF

d_gene: -
abundance: -
v_gene: TRBV6-5
j_gene: TRBJ2-7
CDR3aa: CASTPAWGYEQYF

d_gene: TRBD1
abundance: few
v_gene: TRBV5-1
j_gene: TRBJ2-7
CDR3aa: CASSSDRGDEQYF

d_gene: -
abundance: -
v_gene: TRBV27
j_gene: TRBJ1-2
CDR3aa: CASSFRGAIEGYTF

d_gene: TRBD1
abundance: -
v_gene: TRBV2
j_gene: TRBJ2-3
CDR3aa: CASSEGQGRTDTQYF

d_gene: -
abundance: -
v_gene: TRBV28
j_gene: TRBJ2-7
CDR3aa: CASSLEGVYEQYF

d_gene: TRBD2
abundance: -
v_gene: TRBV19
j_gene: TRBJ2-2
CDR3aa: CASSLSGGTNTGELFF

d_gene: -
abundance: -
v_gene: TRBV29-1
j_gene: TRBJ1-1
CDR3aa: CSVEEAGRRTEAFF

d_gene: -
abundance: -
v_gene: TRBV5-1
j_gene: TRBJ2-3
CDR3aa: CASSLGLGMVDTQYF

d_gene: TRBD2
abundance: -
v_gene: TRBV27
j_gene: TRBJ2-1
CDR3aa: CASTWVAGGSLGNEQFF

d_gene: -
abundance: -
v_gene: TRBV29-1
j_gene: TRBJ2-4
CDR3aa: CSVELLAKNIQYF

d_gene: -
abundance: -
v_gene: TRBV30
j_gene: TRBJ2-7
CDR3aa: CAWKVSYEQYF

d_gene: -
abundance: -
v_gene: TRBV29-1
j_gene: TRBJ2-2
CDR3aa: CSVEDLRLGGELFF

d_gene: -
abundance: -
v_gene: TRBV5-1
j_gene: TRBJ2-7
CDR3aa: CADRRTADSYEQYF

d_gene: -
abundance: few
v_gene: TRBV5-1
j_gene: TRBJ2-4
CDR3aa: CASSSGLQWENIQYF

d_gene: TRBD1
abundance: -
v_gene: TRBV7-9
j_gene: -
CDR3aa: CASSFGQAYEQYF

d_gene: -
abundance: -
v_gene: TRBV7-7
j_gene: TRBJ1-2
CDR3aa: CASSPSGGNYGYTF

d_gene: -
abundance: few
v_gene: TRBV27
j_gene: TRBJ2-6
CDR3aa: CASSIGGAGANVLTF

d_gene: -
abundance: few
v_gene: TRBV11-2
j_gene: TRBJ2-2
CDR3aa: CASSLRLSENTGELFF

d_gene: -
abundance: few
v_gene: TRBV13
j_gene: TRBJ2-3
CDR3aa: CASSLGRQRGDTQYF

d_gene: TRBD1
abundance: -
v_gene: TRBV6-5
j_gene: TRBJ2-2
CDR3aa: CASSSGTGVNTGELFF

d_gene: -
abundance: few
v_gene: TRBV4-3
j_gene: TRBJ2-2
CDR3aa: CASSRAAIGIDAGELFF

d_gene: TRBD1
abundance: few
v_gene: TRBV7-2
j_gene: TRBJ2-5
CDR3aa: CASSSGQLSQETQYF

d_gene: -
abundance: -
v_gene: TRBV29-1
j_gene: TRBJ1-2
CDR3aa: CSVESTERRYGYTF

d_gene: -
abundance: -
v_gene: TRBV18
j_gene: TRBJ2-1
CDR3aa: CASSPMQLTGGRNEQFF

d_gene: -
abundance: -
v_gene: TRBV9
j_gene: TRBJ2-3
CDR3aa: CASSELVADTQYF

d_gene: -
abundance: -
v_gene: TRBV4-3
j_gene: TRBJ1-5
CDR3aa: CASSQDLGGKPQHF

d_gene: TRBD1
abundance: -
v_gene: TRBV7-2
j_gene: TRBJ2-5
CDR3aa: CASSLTGGAEETQYF

d_gene: -
abundance: few
v_gene: TRBV19
j_gene: TRBJ2-3
CDR3aa: CASSPGTSTDTQYF

d_gene: TRBD1
abundance: few
v_gene: TRBV29-1
j_gene: TRBJ2-7
CDR3aa: CSVTGQGTSLYEQYF

d_gene: -
abundance: -
v_gene: TRBV14
j_gene: TRBJ2-1
CDR3aa: CASSQDLGVEQFF

d_gene: TRBD1
abundance: -
v_gene: TRBV7-2
j_gene: TRBJ2-7
CDR3aa: CASSLSLQGASYEQYF